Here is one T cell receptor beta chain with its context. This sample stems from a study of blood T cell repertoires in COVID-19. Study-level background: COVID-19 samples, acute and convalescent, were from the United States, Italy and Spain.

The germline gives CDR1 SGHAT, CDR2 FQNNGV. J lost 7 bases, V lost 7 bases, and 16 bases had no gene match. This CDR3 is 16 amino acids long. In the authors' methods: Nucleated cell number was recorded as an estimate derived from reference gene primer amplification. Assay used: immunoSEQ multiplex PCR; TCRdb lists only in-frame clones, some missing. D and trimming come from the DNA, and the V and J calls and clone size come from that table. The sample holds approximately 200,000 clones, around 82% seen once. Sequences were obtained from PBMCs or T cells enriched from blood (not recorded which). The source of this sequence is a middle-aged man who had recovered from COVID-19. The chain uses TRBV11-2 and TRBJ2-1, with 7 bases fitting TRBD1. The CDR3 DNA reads TGTGCCAGCACCCCCCTGGTAAGACAGGGAAAAAATGAGCAGTTCTTC. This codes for CASTPLVRQGKNEQFF.